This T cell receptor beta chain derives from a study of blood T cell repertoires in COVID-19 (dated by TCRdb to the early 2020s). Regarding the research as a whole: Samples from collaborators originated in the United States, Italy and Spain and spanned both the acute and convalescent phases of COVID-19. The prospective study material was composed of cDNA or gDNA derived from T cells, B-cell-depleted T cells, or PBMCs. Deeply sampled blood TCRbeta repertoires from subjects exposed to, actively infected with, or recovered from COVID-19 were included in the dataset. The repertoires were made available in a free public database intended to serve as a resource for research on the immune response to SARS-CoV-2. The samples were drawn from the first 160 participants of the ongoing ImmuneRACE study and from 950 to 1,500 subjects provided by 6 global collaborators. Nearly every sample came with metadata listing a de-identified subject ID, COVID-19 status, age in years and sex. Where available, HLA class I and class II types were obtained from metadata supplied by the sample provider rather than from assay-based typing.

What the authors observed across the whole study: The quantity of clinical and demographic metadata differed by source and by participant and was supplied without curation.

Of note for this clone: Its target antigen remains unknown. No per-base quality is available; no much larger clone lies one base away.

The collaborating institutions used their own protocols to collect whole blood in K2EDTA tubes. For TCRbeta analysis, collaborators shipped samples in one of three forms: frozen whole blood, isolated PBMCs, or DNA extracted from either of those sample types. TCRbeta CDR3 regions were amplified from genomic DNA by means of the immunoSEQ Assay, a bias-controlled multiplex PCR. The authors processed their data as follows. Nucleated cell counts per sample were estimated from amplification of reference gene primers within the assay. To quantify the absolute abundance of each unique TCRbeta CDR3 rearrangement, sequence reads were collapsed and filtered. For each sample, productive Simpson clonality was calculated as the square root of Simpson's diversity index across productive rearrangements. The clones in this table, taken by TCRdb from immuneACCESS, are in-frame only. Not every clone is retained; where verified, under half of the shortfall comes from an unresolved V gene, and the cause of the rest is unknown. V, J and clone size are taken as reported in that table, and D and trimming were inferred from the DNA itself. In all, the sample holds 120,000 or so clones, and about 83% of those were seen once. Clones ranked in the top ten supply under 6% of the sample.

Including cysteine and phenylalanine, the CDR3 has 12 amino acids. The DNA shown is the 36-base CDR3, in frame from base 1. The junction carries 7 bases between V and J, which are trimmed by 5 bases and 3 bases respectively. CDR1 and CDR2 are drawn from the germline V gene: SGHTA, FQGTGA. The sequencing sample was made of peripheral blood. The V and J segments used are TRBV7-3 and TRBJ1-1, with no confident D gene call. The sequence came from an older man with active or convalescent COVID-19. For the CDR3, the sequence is CASSHGDTEAFF. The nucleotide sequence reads TGTGCCAGCAGCCACGGAGACACTGAAGCTTTCTTT.